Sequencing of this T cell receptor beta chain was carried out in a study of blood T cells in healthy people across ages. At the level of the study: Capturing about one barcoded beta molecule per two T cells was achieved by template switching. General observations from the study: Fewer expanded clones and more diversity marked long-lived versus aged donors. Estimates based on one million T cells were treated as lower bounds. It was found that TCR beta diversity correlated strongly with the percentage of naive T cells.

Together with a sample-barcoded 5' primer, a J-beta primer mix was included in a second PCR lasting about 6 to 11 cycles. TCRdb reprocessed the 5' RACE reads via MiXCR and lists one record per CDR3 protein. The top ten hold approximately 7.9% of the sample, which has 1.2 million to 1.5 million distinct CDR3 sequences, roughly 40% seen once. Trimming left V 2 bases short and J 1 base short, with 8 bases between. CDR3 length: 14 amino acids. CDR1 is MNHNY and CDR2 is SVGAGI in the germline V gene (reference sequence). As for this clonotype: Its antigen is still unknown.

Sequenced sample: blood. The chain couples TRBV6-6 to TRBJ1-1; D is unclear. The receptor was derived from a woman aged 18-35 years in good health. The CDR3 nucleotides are TGTGCCAGCAGTTACCTCGACAAGAACACTGAAGCTTTCTTT. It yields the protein CASSYLDKNTEAFF.